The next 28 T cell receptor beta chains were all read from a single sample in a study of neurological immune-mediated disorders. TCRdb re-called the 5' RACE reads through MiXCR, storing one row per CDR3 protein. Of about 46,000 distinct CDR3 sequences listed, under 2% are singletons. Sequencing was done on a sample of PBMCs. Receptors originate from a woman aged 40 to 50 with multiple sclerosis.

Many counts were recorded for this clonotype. This CDR3 is CSVEESGGPNGEQYF. The DNA of the CDR3 is TGCAGCGTTGAAGAATCAGGGGGTCCCAACGGGGAGCAGTACTTC. The V gene is TRBV29-1, the J gene TRBJ2-7, with TRBD1 identical over 7 bases. V shed 0 bases and J 7 bases; nucleotides not matched to a gene: 12. This CDR3 is built from 15 residues. CDR1 and CDR2 from the germline V gene are SQVTM and ANQGSEA.

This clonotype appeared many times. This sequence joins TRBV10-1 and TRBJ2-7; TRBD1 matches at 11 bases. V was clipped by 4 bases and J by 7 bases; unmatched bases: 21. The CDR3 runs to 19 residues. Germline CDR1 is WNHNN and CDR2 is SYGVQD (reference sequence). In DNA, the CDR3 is TGCGCCAGCAGTGTTGACGTGGGACAGGGGGATGTCGGCTTTGGGGAGCAGTACTTC. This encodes CASSVDVGQGDVGFGEQYF.

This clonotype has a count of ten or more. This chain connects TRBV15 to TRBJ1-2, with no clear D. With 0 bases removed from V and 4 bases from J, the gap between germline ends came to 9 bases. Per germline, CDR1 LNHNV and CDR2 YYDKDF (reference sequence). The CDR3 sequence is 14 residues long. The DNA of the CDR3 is TGTGCCACCAGCAGAGATGGCCAGCTCTATGGCTACACCTTC. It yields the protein CATSRDGQLYGYTF.

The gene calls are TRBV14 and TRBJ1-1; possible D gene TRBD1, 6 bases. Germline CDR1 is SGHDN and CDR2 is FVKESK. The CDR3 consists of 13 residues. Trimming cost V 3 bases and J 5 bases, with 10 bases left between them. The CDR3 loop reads CASSQSRGTEAFF. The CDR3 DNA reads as TGTGCCAGCAGCCAGTCAAGGGGGACTGAAGCTTTCTTT.

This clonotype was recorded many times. Here the CDR3 reads CATSDSDRATLNTGELFF. The CDR3 DNA reads TGTGCCACCAGTGACTCGGACAGGGCAACCTTGAACACCGGGGAGCTGTTTTTT. This chain joins TRBV24-1 and TRBJ2-2, with 8 bases matching TRBD1. Trimming cost V 4 bases and J 1 base; bases outside gene matches: 10. Germline CDR1 reads KGHDR; CDR2 reads SFDVKD. The CDR3 is made up of 18 amino acids.

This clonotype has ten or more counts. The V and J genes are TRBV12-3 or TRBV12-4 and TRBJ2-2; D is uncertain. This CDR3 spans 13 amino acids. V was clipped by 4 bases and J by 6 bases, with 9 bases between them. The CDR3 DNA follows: TGTGCCAGCAGTTCCCAGGTGGCCGGGGAGCTGTTTTTT. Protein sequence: CASSSQVAGELFF.

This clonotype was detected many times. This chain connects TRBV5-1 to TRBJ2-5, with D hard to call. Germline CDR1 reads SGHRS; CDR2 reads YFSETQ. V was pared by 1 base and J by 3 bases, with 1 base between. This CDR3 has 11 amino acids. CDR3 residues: CASSLKETQYF. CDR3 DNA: TGCGCCAGCAGCTTGAAAGAGACCCAGTACTTC.

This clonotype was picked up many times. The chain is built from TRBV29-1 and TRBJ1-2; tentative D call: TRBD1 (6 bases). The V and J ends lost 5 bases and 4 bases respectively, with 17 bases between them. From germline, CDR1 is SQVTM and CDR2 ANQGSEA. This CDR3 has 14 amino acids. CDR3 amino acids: CSVRAGDLSYGYTF. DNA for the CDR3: TGCAGCGTTCGAGCAGGGGATCTATCCTATGGCTACACCTTC.

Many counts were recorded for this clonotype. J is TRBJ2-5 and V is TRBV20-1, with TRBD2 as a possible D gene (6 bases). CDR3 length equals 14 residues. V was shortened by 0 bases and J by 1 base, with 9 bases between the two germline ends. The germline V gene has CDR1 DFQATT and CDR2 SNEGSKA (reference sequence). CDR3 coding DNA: TGCAGTGCTAGAGATTGGAGGGCCCAAGAGACCCAGTACTTC. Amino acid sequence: CSARDWRAQETQYF.

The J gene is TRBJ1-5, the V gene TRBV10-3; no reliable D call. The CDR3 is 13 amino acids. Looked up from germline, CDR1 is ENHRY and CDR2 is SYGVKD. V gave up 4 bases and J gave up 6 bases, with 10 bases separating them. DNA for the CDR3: TGTGCCATCAGTGGCGACGTGGGTCAGCCCCAGCATTTT. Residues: CAISGDVGQPQHF.

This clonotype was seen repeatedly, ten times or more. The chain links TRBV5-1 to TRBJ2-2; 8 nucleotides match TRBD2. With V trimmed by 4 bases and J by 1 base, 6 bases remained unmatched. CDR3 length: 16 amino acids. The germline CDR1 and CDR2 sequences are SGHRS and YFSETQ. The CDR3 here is CASSPAGLGNTGELFF. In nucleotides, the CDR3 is TGCGCCAGCAGCCCAGCGGGACTAGGGAACACCGGGGAGCTGTTTTTT.

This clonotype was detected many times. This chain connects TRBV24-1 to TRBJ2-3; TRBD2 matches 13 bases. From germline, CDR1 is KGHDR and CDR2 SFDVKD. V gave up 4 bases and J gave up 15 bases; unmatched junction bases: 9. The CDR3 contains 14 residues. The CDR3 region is CATSDPGTSGERYF. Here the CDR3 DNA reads TGTGCCACCAGTGACCCAGGGACTAGCGGGGAACGTTATTTT.

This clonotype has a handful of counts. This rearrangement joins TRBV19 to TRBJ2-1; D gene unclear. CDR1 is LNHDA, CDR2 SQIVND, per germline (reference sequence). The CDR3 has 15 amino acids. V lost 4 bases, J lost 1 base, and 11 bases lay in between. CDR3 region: CASSTGVWSYNEQFF. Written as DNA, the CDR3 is TGTGCCAGTAGTACTGGGGTATGGTCCTACAATGAGCAGTTCTTC. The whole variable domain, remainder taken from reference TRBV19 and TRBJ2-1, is DGGITQSPKYLFRKEGQNVTLSCEQNLNHDAMYWYRQDPGQGLRLIYYSQIVNDFQKGDIAEGYSVSREKKESFPLTVTSAQKNPTAFYLCASSTGVWSYNEQFFGPGTRLTVL.

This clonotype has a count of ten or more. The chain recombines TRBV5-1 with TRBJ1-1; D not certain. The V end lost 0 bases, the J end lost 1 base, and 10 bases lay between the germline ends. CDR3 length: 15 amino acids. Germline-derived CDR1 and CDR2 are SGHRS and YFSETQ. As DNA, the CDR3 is TGCGCCAGCAGCTTGGGGGGAAGTACGAACACTGAAGCTTTCTTT. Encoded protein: CASSLGGSTNTEAFF.

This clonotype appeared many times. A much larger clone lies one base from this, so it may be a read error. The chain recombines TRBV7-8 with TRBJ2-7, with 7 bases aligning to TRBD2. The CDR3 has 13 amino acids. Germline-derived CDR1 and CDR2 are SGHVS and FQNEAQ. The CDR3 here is CASLEAGYDEKYF. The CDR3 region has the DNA TGTGCCAGTTTGGAAGCGGGGTACGACGAGAAGTACTTC.

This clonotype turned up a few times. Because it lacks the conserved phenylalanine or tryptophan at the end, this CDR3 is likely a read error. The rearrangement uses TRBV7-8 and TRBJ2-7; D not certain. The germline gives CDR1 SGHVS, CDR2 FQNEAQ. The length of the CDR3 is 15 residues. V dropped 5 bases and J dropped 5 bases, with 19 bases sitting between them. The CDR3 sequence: CASSPTLGRTNEQYN. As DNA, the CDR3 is TGTGCCAGCAGCCCTACCCTCGGCAGGACGAACGAGCAGTACAAC.

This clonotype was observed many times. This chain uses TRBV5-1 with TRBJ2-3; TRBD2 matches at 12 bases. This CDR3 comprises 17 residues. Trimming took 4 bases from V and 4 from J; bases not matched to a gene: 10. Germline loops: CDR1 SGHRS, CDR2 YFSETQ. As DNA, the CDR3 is TGCGCCAGCAGCCCTATTACGACTAGCGGGGGCGCAGATACGCAGTATTTT. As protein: CASSPITTSGGADTQYF.

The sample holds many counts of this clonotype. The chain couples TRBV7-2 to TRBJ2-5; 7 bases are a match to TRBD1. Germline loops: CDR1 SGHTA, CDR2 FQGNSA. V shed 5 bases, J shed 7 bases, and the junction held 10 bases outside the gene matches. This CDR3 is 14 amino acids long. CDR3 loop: CASSTRTGSGTQYF. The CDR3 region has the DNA TGTGCCAGCAGCACCCGGACAGGCTCAGGGACCCAGTACTTC.

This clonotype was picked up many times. The CDR3 coding sequence is TGTGCCAGCACCGACGGGGGGGGAGGGGGAGATACGCAGTATTTT. Its protein is CASTDGGGGGDTQYF. V and J are TRBV6-6 and TRBJ2-3; 8 bases are a match to TRBD2. Trimming cost V 7 bases and J 5 bases; bases outside gene matches: 11. Germline CDR1 and CDR2: MNHNY and SVGAGI (reference sequence). This CDR3 region has 15 residues.

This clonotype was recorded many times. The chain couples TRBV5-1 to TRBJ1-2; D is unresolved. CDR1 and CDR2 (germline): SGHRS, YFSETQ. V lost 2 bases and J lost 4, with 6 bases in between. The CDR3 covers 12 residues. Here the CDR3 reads CASSFTAYGYTF. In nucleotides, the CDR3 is TGCGCCAGCAGCTTCACAGCCTATGGCTACACCTTC.

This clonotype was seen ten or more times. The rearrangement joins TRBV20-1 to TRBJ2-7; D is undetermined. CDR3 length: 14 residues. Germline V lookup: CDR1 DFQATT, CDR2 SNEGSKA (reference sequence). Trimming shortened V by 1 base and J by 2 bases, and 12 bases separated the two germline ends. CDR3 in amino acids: CSARVGGKTYEQYF. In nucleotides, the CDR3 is TGCAGTGCTAGAGTCGGCGGAAAGACCTACGAGCAGTACTTC.

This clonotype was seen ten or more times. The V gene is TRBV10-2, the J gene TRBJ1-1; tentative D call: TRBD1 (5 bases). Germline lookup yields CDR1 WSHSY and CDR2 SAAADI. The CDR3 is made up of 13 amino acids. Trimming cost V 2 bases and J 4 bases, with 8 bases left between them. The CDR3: CASSEMTATEAFF. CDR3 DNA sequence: TGCGCCAGCAGTGAGATGACAGCCACTGAAGCTTTCTTT.

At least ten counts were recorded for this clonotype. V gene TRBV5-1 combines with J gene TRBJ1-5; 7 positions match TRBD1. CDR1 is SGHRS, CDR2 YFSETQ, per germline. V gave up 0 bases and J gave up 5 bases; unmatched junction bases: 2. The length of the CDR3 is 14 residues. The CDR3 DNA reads TGCGCCAGCAGCTTGGGGGACAGTGATCAGCCCCAGCATTTT. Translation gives CASSLGDSDQPQHF.

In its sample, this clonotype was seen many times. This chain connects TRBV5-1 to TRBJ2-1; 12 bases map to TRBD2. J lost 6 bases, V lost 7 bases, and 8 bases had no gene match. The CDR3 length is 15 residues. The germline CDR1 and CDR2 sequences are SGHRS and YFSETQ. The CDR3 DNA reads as TGCGCCAGCCACCCCTTGACTAGCGGGAGCAATGAGCAGTTCTTC. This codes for CASHPLTSGSNEQFF.

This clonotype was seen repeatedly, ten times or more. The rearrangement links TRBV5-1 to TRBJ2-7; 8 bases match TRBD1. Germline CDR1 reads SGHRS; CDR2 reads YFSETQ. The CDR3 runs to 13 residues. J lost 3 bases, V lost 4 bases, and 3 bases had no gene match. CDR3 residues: CASSGTGGYEQYF. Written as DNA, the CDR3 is TGCGCCAGCAGCGGAACAGGGGGCTACGAGCAGTACTTC.

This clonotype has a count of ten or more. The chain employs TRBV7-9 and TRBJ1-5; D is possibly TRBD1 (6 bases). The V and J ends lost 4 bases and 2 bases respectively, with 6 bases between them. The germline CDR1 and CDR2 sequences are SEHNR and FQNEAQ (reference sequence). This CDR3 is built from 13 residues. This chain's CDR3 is CASSYRGNQPQHF. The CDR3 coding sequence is TGTGCCAGCAGCTACAGGGGCAATCAGCCCCAGCATTTT.

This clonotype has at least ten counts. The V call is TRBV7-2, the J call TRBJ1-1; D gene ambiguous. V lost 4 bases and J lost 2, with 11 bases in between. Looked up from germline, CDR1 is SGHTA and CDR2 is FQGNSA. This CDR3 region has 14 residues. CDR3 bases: TGTGCCAGCAGCTCCTCGATCGCTAACACTGAAGCTTTCTTT. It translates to CASSSSIANTEAFF.

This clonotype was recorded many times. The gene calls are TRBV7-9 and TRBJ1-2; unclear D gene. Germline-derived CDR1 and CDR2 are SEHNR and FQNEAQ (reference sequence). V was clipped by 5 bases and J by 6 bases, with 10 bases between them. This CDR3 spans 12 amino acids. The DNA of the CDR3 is TGTGCCAGCAGCGGGCCTGGGGATGGCTACACCTTC. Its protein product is CASSGPGDGYTF.